Listed here is a single TCR beta chain. The target antigen is unknown. This sample is part of a study of cytomegalovirus exposure and HLA in healthy donors. The CDR3 extends over 16 amino acids. CDR1 MNHEY and CDR2 SVGAGI come from the germline V gene. Trimming removed 0 bases from V and 3 bases from J; junction bases left unmatched: 4. The study's findings and limits: While the bulk of TCR sequences proved rare, some public TCRs turned up in many donors. TCR association rates varied by HLA locus in a later analysis, with DRB1 highest and HLA-C lowest. Per a prior analysis, the majority of TCR beta V segments were productive roughly 87% or roughly 30% of the time. Reports state that TCR beta sequences accurately predicted most subjects' HLA-A and HLA-B alleles.

PCR primers comprised 60 Vbeta and 13 Jbeta primers. Profiled with immunoSEQ multiplex PCR; TCRdb holds only in-frame clones, not every one. The sample has 90,000 to 120,000 clones, less than 85% seen once. This sequence was found in a woman aged 40 to 50 in good health and CMV-seropositive. The source material was PBMCs. The V and J genes are TRBV6-5 and TRBJ2-7; 11 bases map to TRBD2. The CDR3 is CASSYSSGGALYEQYF. The CDR3, as DNA: TGTGCCAGCAGTTACTCTAGCGGGGGGGCCCTCTACGAGCAGTACTTC.